This T cell receptor (beta chain) is drawn from a study of human T cells and chemical hapten exposure. This clonotype was seen more than once but under ten times. Time point indicated: patch test 3, about 24 weeks after DPC sensitization. Treatment indicated: therapeutic diphenylcyclopropenone sensitization with weekly scalp DPC. It was the library that attached unique molecular identifiers to individual cDNA molecules. Study processing details: Samples had a median of about 96,000 TCRs, ranging 23,224 to 690,600. TCRdb processed the RACE reads anew with MiXCR; each CDR3 protein has one entry. V and J calls and clone size were set by TCRdb, not the authors. This table holds more than 95,000 distinct CDR3 sequences, 27% found once. The CDR3 consists of 14 residues. V lost 3 bases to trimming and J lost 1 base, with 10 bases between them.

This TCR derives from a man aged 40-50 years with alopecia areata. Some clones in this sample may be carry-over from other donors' samples. The chain couples TRBV12-3 or TRBV12-4 to TRBJ2-7, with D possibly TRBD1 on 6 matching bases. This specimen was whole blood, taken in connection with sensitization to the hapten diphenylcyclopropenone (DPC). The CDR3 DNA is TGTGCCAGCAGTTTCCTCCAGGGGTCCTACGAGCAGTACTTC. It translates to CASSFLQGSYEQYF.